These 24 T cell receptor beta chains originate from one sample sequenced in a study of T cell repertoires in cytomegalovirus infection. A single record per CDR3 protein comes from TCRdb applying MiXCR to the reads. The top ten clones hold roughly 9.7% of a sample with over 200,000 distinct CDR3 sequences, around 13% of them seen once. The sample was PBMCs. The receptors derive from a human donor in good health (CMV status not recorded). Some clones in this sample may be carry-over from other donors' samples.

This clonotype was picked up many times. This chain joins TRBV7-8 and TRBJ2-7; the match to TRBD1 covers 9 bases. Germline V gene sequence: CDR1 SGHVS, CDR2 FQNEAQ. The CDR3 spans 15 residues. V lost 6 bases, J lost 4 bases, and 10 bases stayed unmatched. CDR3 loop: CASRKFGTGTYEQYF. CDR3 DNA sequence: TGTGCCAGCAGGAAGTTCGGGACAGGGACATACGAGCAGTACTTC.

In this sample, this clonotype turned up many times. The DNA of the CDR3 is TGTGCCAGCAGCTTGTCCGCGGGATTCACCTACGAGCAGTACTTC. Translation gives CASSLSAGFTYEQYF. The J gene is TRBJ2-7, the V gene TRBV11-3; perhaps TRBD2 as D (6 bases). Per the germline V gene, CDR1 is SGHNT and CDR2 is YENEEA. Trimming cost V 3 bases and J 2 bases, with 14 bases left between them. There are 15 residues in the CDR3.

A few counts support this clonotype. V gene TRBV7-8 combines with J gene TRBJ1-5; the D is unclear. CDR3 length equals 12 residues. Per the germline V gene, CDR1 is SGHVS and CDR2 is FQNEAQ. The V end lost 1 base, the J end lost 7 bases, and 5 bases lay between the germline ends. The CDR3 nucleotides are TGTGCCAGCAGCTTAGGTTGGCAGCCCCAGCATTTT. Translating it yields CASSLGWQPQHF.

This clonotype was seen many times. This sequence joins TRBV7-9 and TRBJ2-7, with D unclear. In germline, CDR1 is SEHNR, CDR2 FQNEAQ (reference sequence). Trimming took off 1 base at V and 4 bases at J, with 17 bases between the two ends. The CDR3 has 16 residues. CDR3 residues: CASSLGSAPIAYEQYF. For the CDR3, the DNA is TGTGCCAGCAGCTTAGGATCAGCGCCCATCGCGTACGAGCAGTACTTC.

This clonotype was picked up many times. This rearrangement joins TRBV7-9 to TRBJ2-1, with D unresolved. This CDR3 comprises 14 residues. With 4 bases removed from V and 1 base from J, the gap between germline ends came to 8 bases. Germline V gene lookup returns CDR1 SEHNR and CDR2 FQNEAQ (reference sequence). Here the CDR3 DNA reads TGTGCCAGCAGCTCCGGCCAATCCTACAATGAGCAGTTCTTC. Translation gives CASSSGQSYNEQFF.

The V call is TRBV4-1, the J call TRBJ1-1, with D possibly TRBD1 on 6 matching bases. The CDR3 totals 14 residues. The germline V gene encodes CDR1 MGHRA and CDR2 YSYEKL. V lost 4 bases and J lost 7, with 16 bases in between. The CDR3 DNA reads TGCGCCAGCAGCCTTGTTGGGGGGGGCGATGAAGCTTTCTTT. Encoded protein: CASSLVGGGDEAFF.

Many counts were recorded for this clonotype. The CDR3 is CASSLWRNTEAFF. In DNA, the CDR3 is TGTGCCAGCAGCCTCTGGAGGAACACTGAAGCTTTCTTT. The V gene is TRBV11-3, the J gene TRBJ1-1; D gene unclear. Germline assignment: CDR1 SGHNT and CDR2 YENEEA. With 5 bases removed from V and 1 base from J, the gap between germline ends came to 8 bases. This CDR3 is 13 amino acids long.

Note on this clonotype: Since the CDR3 does not end with the conserved phenylalanine or tryptophan, this likely comes from a read error. The chain has TRBV5-1 and TRBJ2-4, with D unresolved. Germline V gene data show CDR1 as SGHRS and CDR2 as YFSETQ. The CDR3 contains 15 residues. Trimming left V 0 bases short and J 0 bases short, with 7 bases between. The CDR3 here is CASSLAPGAKNIQYL. The CDR3 DNA reads as TGCGCCAGCAGCTTGGCTCCGGGAGCCAAAAACATTCAGTACCTC.

This chain connects TRBV6-2 or TRBV6-3 to TRBJ2-7; 9 nucleotides align to TRBD1. The ends lost 7 bases at V and 6 bases at J; junction bases unmatched: 10. This CDR3 spans 14 amino acids. Germline CDR1 reads MNHEY; CDR2 reads SVGEGT. CDR3 region: CASNRGRKVGEQYF. The CDR3 DNA sequence: TGTGCCAGCAACAGGGGGCGCAAGGTGGGCGAGCAGTACTTC.

V is TRBV29-1 and J is TRBJ2-1, with 7 bases fitting TRBD1. The length of the CDR3 is 13 residues. The germline gives CDR1 SQVTM, CDR2 ANQGSEA. With 5 bases clipped from V and 5 bases from J, the junction kept 6 bases outside the gene matches. DNA of the CDR3: TGCAGCGTTTTAGGACAGGTAAACAATGAGCAGTTCTTC. This translates into CSVLGQVNNEQFF.

Only one count was recorded for this clonotype. J is TRBJ1-3 and V is TRBV12-3 or TRBV12-4; no clear D gene. Between the trimmed V and J ends, which lost 3 bases and 4 bases, there was a span of 4 bases. The CDR3 loop spans 12 amino acids. The CDR3 DNA is TGTGCCAGCAGTTTTATGGGAAACACCATATATTTT. Protein: CASSFMGNTIYF.

This clonotype was detected a few times. The chain combines TRBV19 with TRBJ1-1; D ambiguous. Between the trimmed V and J ends, which lost 3 bases and 1 base, there was a span of 9 bases. Germline CDR1 and CDR2: LNHDA and SQIVND (reference sequence). This CDR3 is 14 amino acids long. The CDR3 loop reads CASSMSRANTEAFF. DNA of the CDR3: TGTGCCAGTAGTATGAGCCGGGCGAACACTGAAGCTTTCTTT.

This clonotype has a count of ten or more. The V call is TRBV6-6, the J call TRBJ2-6; 12 bases fit TRBD1. The germline gives CDR1 MNHNY, CDR2 SVGAGI (reference sequence). The CDR3 is 17 amino acids. The J segment lost 2 bases and the V segment lost 6 bases, leaving 5 bases of the junction unmatched. The CDR3: CASRRGTGGAGANVLTF. For the CDR3, the DNA is TGTGCCAGCAGAAGGGGGACAGGGGGCGCTGGGGCCAACGTCCTGACTTTC.

This clonotype was seen more than once but under ten times. A read error may account for a junction end that differs from germline. Written as DNA, the CDR3 is TGTGCCAGTAGTACCTCAGGGGGATCCTTTAACTTC. Amino acid sequence: CASSTSGGSFNF. The rearrangement links TRBV19 to TRBJ2-1; 7 bases are a match to TRBD1. Germline CDR1 and CDR2: LNHDA and SQIVND (reference sequence). The CDR3 length is 12 residues.

V is TRBV12-3 or TRBV12-4 and J is TRBJ1-2; 10 nucleotides align to TRBD1. CDR3 length equals 14 residues. The ends lost 5 bases at V and 4 bases at J; junction bases unmatched: 4. The CDR3 here is CASSGTGESYGYTF. CDR3 nucleotides: TGTGCCAGCAGTGGGACAGGGGAAAGCTATGGCTACACCTTC.

At least ten counts were recorded for this clonotype. The chain employs TRBV7-2 and TRBJ1-4, with a weak D call TRBD1 (6 bases). Trimming left V 4 bases short and J 7 bases short, with 13 bases between. The CDR3 contains 14 residues. Germline values: CDR1 SGHTA, CDR2 FQGNSA. The CDR3, as DNA: TGTGCCAGCAGCTCTGGGTGGGGGGCTGAAAAACTGTTTTTT. It codes for CASSSGWGAEKLFF.

This clonotype showed up many times. The genes are TRBV11-2 and TRBJ2-1; tentative D call: TRBD2 (6 bases). CDR1 is SGHAT, CDR2 FQNNGV, per germline. The CDR3 length is 17 residues. V was trimmed by 0 bases and J by 0 bases, leaving 12 bases between them. The chain's CDR3 is CASSLDLTGVSYNEQFF. As DNA, the CDR3 is TGTGCCAGCAGCTTAGATTTAACGGGGGTCTCCTACAATGAGCAGTTCTTC. Full variable domain (missing parts from reference TRBV11-2 and TRBJ2-1): EAGVAQSPRYKIIEKRQSVAFWCNPISGHATLYWYQQILGQGPKLLIQFQNNGVVDDSQLPKDRFSAERLKGVDSTLKIQPAKLEDSAVYLCASSLDLTGVSYNEQFFGPGTRLTVL.

The chain joins TRBV28 to TRBJ2-7, with D tentatively TRBD1 or TRBD2 (6 bases each). Germline assignment: CDR1 MDHEN and CDR2 SYDVKM. This CDR3 region has 12 residues. V was trimmed by 6 bases and J by 10 bases, leaving 16 bases between them. CDR3 in amino acids: CASREGRGVQYF. The CDR3 nucleotides are TGTGCCAGCAGGGAGGGCAGGGGTGTTCAGTACTTC.

The chain has TRBV29-1 and TRBJ2-3, with TRBD2 identical over 7 bases. Per the germline V gene, CDR1 is SQVTM and CDR2 is ANQGSEA. V shed 3 bases, J shed 6 bases, and the junction held 3 bases outside the gene matches. The CDR3 runs 12 residues. For the CDR3, the DNA is TGCAGCGTTGACGGGGGGAGGGATACGCAGTATTTT. It yields the protein CSVDGGRDTQYF.

This clonotype was detected many times. The rearrangement joins TRBV7-8 to TRBJ2-7; 7 bases match TRBD1. The ends lost 2 bases at V and 0 bases at J; junction bases unmatched: 7. This CDR3 comprises 16 residues. CDR1 is SGHVS and CDR2 is FQNEAQ in the germline V gene. CDR3 sequence reads: CASSLPGGPSSYEQYF. The CDR3 DNA sequence: TGTGCCAGCAGCTTACCAGGGGGTCCGAGCTCCTACGAGCAGTACTTC.

As concerns this clonotype: A much larger clone differs by one base, so this may be a read error. This rearrangement joins TRBV7-2 to TRBJ1-5; D might be TRBD1 (5 bases). The V gene's germline CDR1 is SGHTA and CDR2 FQGNSA. The CDR3 is made up of 15 amino acids. CDR3 sequence (DNA): TGTGCCAGCAGCGCTAGTGGGGGGAGCAATCAGCTCCAGCATTTT. The encoded protein is CASSASGGSNQLQHF.

In this sample, this clonotype turned up once. A clone one base away is much larger, so this may be a read error. CDR3 loop: CATSLTGGRESYNEQFF. In DNA, the CDR3 is TGCGCCACCAGCCTGACTGGCGGGAGAGAGTCCTACAATGAGCAGTTCTTC. V is TRBV5-1 and J is TRBJ2-1; TRBD2 aligns across 7 bases. In germline, CDR1 is SGHRS, CDR2 YFSETQ. This CDR3 contains 17 residues.

This clonotype was seen at least ten times. The CDR3 sequence is CASSQSRTGGTEAFF. DNA for the CDR3: TGTGCCAGCAGCCAATCCCGGACAGGGGGCACTGAAGCTTTCTTT. This chain links TRBV7-9 with TRBJ1-1, with 10 bases fitting TRBD1. CDR3 length equals 15 residues. Germline CDR1 and CDR2: SEHNR and FQNEAQ (reference sequence). Trimming removed 5 bases from V and 4 bases from J; junction bases left unmatched: 7.

This clonotype has ten or more counts. The chain links TRBV7-2 to TRBJ1-1; 10 positions agree with TRBD1. CDR3 length: 14 residues. The junction had 3 bases not matched to a gene; V was cut back by 3 bases and J by 5 bases. Germline CDR1 and CDR2: SGHTA and FQGNSA. In DNA form, the CDR3 reads TGTGCCAGCAGCTTCGGACAGGGGGGGACTGAAGCTTTCTTT. It encodes CASSFGQGGTEAFF.